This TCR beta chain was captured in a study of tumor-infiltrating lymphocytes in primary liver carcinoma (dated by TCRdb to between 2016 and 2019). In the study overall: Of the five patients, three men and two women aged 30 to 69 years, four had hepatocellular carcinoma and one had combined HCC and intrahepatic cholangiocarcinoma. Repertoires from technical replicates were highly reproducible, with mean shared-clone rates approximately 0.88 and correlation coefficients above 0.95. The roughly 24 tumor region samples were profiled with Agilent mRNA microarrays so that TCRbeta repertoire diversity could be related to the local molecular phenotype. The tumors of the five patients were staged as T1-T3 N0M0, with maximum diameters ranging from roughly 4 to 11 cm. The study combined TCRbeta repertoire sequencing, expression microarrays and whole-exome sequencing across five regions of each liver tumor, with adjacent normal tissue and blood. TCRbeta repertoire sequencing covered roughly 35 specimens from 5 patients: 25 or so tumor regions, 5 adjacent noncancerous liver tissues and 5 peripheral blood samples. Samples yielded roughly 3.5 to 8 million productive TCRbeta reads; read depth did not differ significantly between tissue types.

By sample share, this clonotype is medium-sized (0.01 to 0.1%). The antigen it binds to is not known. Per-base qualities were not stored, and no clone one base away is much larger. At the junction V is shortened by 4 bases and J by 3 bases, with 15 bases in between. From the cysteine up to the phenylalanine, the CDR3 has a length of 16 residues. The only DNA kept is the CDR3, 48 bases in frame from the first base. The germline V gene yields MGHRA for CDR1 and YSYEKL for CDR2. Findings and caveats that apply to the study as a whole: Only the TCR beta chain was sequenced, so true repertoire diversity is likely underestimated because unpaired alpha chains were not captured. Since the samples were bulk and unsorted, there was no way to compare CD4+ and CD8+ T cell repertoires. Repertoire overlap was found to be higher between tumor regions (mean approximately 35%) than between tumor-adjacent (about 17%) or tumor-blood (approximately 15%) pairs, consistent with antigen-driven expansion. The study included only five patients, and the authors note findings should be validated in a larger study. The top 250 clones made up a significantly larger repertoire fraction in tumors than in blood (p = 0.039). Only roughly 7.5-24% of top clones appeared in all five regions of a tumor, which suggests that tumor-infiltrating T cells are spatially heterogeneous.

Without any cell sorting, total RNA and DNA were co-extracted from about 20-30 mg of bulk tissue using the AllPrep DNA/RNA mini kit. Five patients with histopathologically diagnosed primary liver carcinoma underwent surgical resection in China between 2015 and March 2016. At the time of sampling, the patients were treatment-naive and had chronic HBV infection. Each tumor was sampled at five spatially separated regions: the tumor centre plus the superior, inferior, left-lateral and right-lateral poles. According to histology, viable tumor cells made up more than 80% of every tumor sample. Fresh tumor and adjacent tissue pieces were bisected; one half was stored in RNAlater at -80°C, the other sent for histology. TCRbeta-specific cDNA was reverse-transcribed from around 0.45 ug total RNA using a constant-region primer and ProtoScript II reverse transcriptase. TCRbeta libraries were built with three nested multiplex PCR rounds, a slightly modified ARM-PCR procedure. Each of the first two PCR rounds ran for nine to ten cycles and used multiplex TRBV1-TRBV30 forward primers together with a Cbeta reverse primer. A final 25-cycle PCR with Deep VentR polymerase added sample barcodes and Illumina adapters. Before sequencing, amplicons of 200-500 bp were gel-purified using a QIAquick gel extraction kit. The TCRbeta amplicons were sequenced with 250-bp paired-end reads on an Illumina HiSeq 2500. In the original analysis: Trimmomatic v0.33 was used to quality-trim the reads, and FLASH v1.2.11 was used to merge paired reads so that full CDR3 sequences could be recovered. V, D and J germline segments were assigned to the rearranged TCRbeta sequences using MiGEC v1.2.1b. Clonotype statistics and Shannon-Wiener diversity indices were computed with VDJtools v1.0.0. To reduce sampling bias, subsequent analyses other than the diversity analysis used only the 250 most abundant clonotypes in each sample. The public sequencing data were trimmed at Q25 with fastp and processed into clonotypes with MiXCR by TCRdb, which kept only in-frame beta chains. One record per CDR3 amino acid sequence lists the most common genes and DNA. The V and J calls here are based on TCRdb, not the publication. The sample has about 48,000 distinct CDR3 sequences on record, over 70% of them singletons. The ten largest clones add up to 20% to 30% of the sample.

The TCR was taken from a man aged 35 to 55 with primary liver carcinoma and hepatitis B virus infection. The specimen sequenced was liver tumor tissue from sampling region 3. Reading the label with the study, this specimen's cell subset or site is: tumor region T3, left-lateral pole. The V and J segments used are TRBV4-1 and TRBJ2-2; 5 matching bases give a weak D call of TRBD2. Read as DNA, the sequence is TGCGCCAGCAGCCCAGAAGAGGGTCTCGACACCGGGGAGCTGTTTTTT. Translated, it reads CASSPEEGLDTGELFF.